These T cell receptor beta chains were read from a single sample in a study of graft-versus-host responses after intestinal transplantation. Antigens for these TCRs are unknown. Clones were read by immunoSEQ multiplex PCR, and TCRdb kept only the in-frame ones, dropping some. The table includes some 130,000 clones, around 95% detected once. Sequencing used unstimulated CD8+ T cells sorted from spleen or lymph node cells, obtained before intestinal transplant. The receptors stem from a human donor who received an intestinal transplant. CDR3s include the opening cysteine and the closing phenylalanine or tryptophan. Fields, in order: J gene, V gene, clone size, D gene, CDR3 protein, CDR3 DNA. D genes are given only for firm matches. Clone size is not always given. Where it is, it says once, few, many or a class for expanded clones.

j_call: TRBJ2-1; v_call: TRBV15; clone_size: NA; d_call: NA; cdr3_aa: CATSKEQGNLANEQFF; cdr3_nt: TGTGCCACCAGCAAAGAGCAGGGGAACCTCGCAAATGAGCAGTTCTTC
j_call: TRBJ2-7; v_call: TRBV4-1; clone_size: NA; d_call: TRBD2; cdr3_aa: CASSQDVVAGGTDEQYF; cdr3_nt: TGCGCCAGCAGCCAAGATGTAGTGGCGGGAGGGACGGACGAGCAGTACTTC
j_call: TRBJ1-2; v_call: TRBV5-8; clone_size: NA; d_call: NA; cdr3_aa: CASSFPGLYYGYTF; cdr3_nt: TGTGCCAGCAGCTTCCCCGGTCTTTACTATGGCTACACCTTC
j_call: TRBJ1-1; v_call: TRBV25-1; clone_size: NA; d_call: NA; cdr3_aa: CASSDGLDSVNTEAFF; cdr3_nt: TGTGCCAGCAGTGATGGCCTTGACAGTGTGAACACTGAAGCTTTCTTT
j_call: TRBJ2-2; v_call: TRBV19; clone_size: NA; d_call: TRBD1; cdr3_aa: CASRGTGNTGELFF; cdr3_nt: TGTGCCAGTAGGGGGACAGGGAACACCGGGGAGCTGTTTTTT
j_call: TRBJ1-1; v_call: TRBV6-1; clone_size: NA; d_call: NA; cdr3_aa: CASRAGEAFF; cdr3_nt: TGTGCCAGCAGGGCAGGTGAAGCTTTCTTT
j_call: TRBJ2-3; v_call: TRBV2; clone_size: NA; d_call: TRBD1; cdr3_aa: CASGPGTGLLDTQYF; cdr3_nt: TGTGCCAGCGGACCCGGGACAGGGCTATTAGATACGCAGTATTTT
j_call: TRBJ2-7; v_call: TRBV4-1; clone_size: NA; d_call: TRBD1; cdr3_aa: CASSSGQGTDEQYF; cdr3_nt: TGCGCCAGCAGCTCGGGACAGGGGACCGACGAGCAGTACTTC
j_call: TRBJ2-1; v_call: TRBV6-6; clone_size: NA; d_call: NA; cdr3_aa: CASRGGGYNEQFF; cdr3_nt: TGTGCCAGCAGGGGAGGGGGCTACAATGAGCAGTTCTTC
j_call: TRBJ2-1; v_call: TRBV5-6; clone_size: NA; d_call: NA; cdr3_aa: CASSLAIRGSYNEQFF; cdr3_nt: TGTGCCAGCAGCTTGGCTATCCGGGGGTCCTACAATGAGCAGTTCTTC
j_call: TRBJ1-1; v_call: TRBV2; clone_size: NA; d_call: NA; cdr3_aa: CASKRGAAMNTEAFF; cdr3_nt: TGTGCCAGCAAACGCGGGGCCGCCATGAACACTGAAGCTTTCTTT
j_call: TRBJ2-1; v_call: TRBV9; clone_size: NA; d_call: NA; cdr3_aa: CASSVGGSNLLNEQFF; cdr3_nt: TGTGCCAGCAGCGTAGGAGGGAGCAATTTATTAAATGAGCAGTTCTTC
j_call: TRBJ1-2; v_call: TRBV27; clone_size: NA; d_call: TRBD1; cdr3_aa: CASSHEGLGQSRFYGYTF; cdr3_nt: TGCGCCAGCAGCCATGAAGGACTGGGACAGTCTCGATTCTATGGCTACACCTTC
j_call: TRBJ2-1; v_call: TRBV10-1; clone_size: NA; d_call: NA; cdr3_aa: CASSESRNEQFF; cdr3_nt: TGCGCCAGCAGTGAGTCGAGGAATGAGCAGTTCTTC
j_call: TRBJ1-5; v_call: TRBV7-8; clone_size: once; d_call: NA; cdr3_aa: CASSLRGGDHQPQHF; cdr3_nt: TGTGCCAGCAGCTTAAGGGGAGGGGATCATCAGCCCCAGCATTTT
j_call: TRBJ2-1; v_call: TRBV5-6; clone_size: NA; d_call: TRBD1; cdr3_aa: CASSLTPGQGNEQFF; cdr3_nt: TGTGCCAGCAGCTTGACCCCTGGACAGGGGAATGAGCAGTTCTTC
j_call: TRBJ2-7; v_call: TRBV7-3; clone_size: NA; d_call: TRBD1; cdr3_aa: CASSLDQARGSYEQYF; cdr3_nt: TGTGCCAGCAGCTTAGACCAGGCCAGGGGGTCGTACGAGCAGTACTTC
j_call: TRBJ1-5; v_call: TRBV19; clone_size: NA; d_call: NA; cdr3_aa: CASSSVFPFSGNQPQHF; cdr3_nt: TGTGCCAGTAGTTCCGTCTTCCCTTTCTCTGGCAATCAGCCCCAGCATTTT
j_call: TRBJ2-1; v_call: TRBV27; clone_size: NA; d_call: TRBD2; cdr3_aa: CASSWASGNEQFF; cdr3_nt: TGTGCCAGCAGTTGGGCTAGCGGCAATGAGCAGTTCTTC
j_call: TRBJ1-5; v_call: TRBV7-8; clone_size: NA; d_call: NA; cdr3_aa: CASSFDGSNQPQHF; cdr3_nt: TGTGCCAGCAGCTTTGACGGGTCAAATCAGCCCCAGCATTTT
j_call: TRBJ2-7; v_call: TRBV28; clone_size: NA; d_call: TRBD2; cdr3_aa: CASRWGLAATYEQYF; cdr3_nt: TGTGCCAGCAGATGGGGACTAGCGGCTACCTACGAGCAGTACTTC
j_call: TRBJ2-7; v_call: TRBV30; clone_size: NA; d_call: TRBD1; cdr3_aa: CAWKDRGGYEQYF; cdr3_nt: TGTGCCTGGAAGGACAGGGGAGGCTACGAGCAGTACTTC
j_call: TRBJ2-6; v_call: TRBV5-1; clone_size: NA; d_call: NA; cdr3_aa: CASSFVRNTGANVLTF; cdr3_nt: TGCGCCAGCAGCTTCGTCAGGAATACTGGGGCCAACGTCCTGACTTTC
j_call: TRBJ2-1; v_call: TRBV6-6; clone_size: NA; d_call: TRBD2; cdr3_aa: CASSSPGTSSNEQFF; cdr3_nt: TGTGCCAGCAGTTCTCCGGGGACTAGCTCCAATGAGCAGTTCTTC
j_call: TRBJ2-5; v_call: TRBV7-9; clone_size: NA; d_call: TRBD2; cdr3_aa: CASSPGGEETQYF; cdr3_nt: TGTGCCAGCAGCCCGGGGGGGGAAGAGACCCAGTACTTC
j_call: TRBJ2-7; v_call: TRBV27; clone_size: once; d_call: NA; cdr3_aa: CASSLKSRRAYEQYF; cdr3_nt: TGTGCCAGCAGTTTAAAATCCCGGAGGGCCTACGAGCAGTACTTC
j_call: TRBJ2-7; v_call: TRBV19; clone_size: NA; d_call: TRBD2; cdr3_aa: CASTPGGGPYEQYF; cdr3_nt: TGTGCCAGTACCCCGGGGGGGGGTCCCTACGAGCAGTACTTC
j_call: TRBJ2-7; v_call: TRBV7-9; clone_size: NA; d_call: NA; cdr3_aa: CASSLDHGSAYEQYF; cdr3_nt: TGTGCCAGCAGCCTCGATCACGGGAGCGCGTACGAGCAGTACTTC
j_call: TRBJ2-7; v_call: TRBV6-5; clone_size: NA; d_call: TRBD1; cdr3_aa: CASSPGQGGYEQYF; cdr3_nt: TGTGCCAGCAGTCCGGGACAGGGGGGCTACGAGCAGTACTTC
j_call: TRBJ2-1; v_call: TRBV18; clone_size: NA; d_call: NA; cdr3_aa: CASSPGRFSSYNEQFF; cdr3_nt: TGTGCCAGCTCACCAGGACGTTTTAGCTCCTACAATGAGCAGTTCTTC
j_call: TRBJ2-1; v_call: TRBV5-1; clone_size: NA; d_call: NA; cdr3_aa: CAGSLAGSSYNEQFF; cdr3_nt: TGCGCCGGCAGCTTGGCGGGCAGCTCCTACAATGAGCAGTTCTTC
j_call: TRBJ2-5; v_call: TRBV18; clone_size: few; d_call: TRBD1; cdr3_aa: CASSPDRVGSETQYF; cdr3_nt: TGTGCCAGCTCGCCGGACAGGGTAGGGTCAGAGACCCAGTACTTC
j_call: TRBJ2-7; v_call: TRBV19; clone_size: NA; d_call: TRBD2; cdr3_aa: CASSLGLAYEQYF; cdr3_nt: TGTGCCAGTAGCCTGGGACTAGCCTACGAGCAGTACTTC
j_call: TRBJ2-3; v_call: TRBV28; clone_size: NA; d_call: NA; cdr3_aa: CASSSGAGDTQYF; cdr3_nt: TGTGCCAGCAGTTCGGGAGCGGGAGATACGCAGTATTTT
j_call: TRBJ2-2; v_call: TRBV27; clone_size: once; d_call: TRBD1; cdr3_aa: CASRTGGRTGELFF; cdr3_nt: TGTGCCAGCAGGACAGGGGGGAGAACCGGGGAGCTGTTTTTT
j_call: TRBJ2-3; v_call: TRBV11-2; clone_size: NA; d_call: NA; cdr3_aa: CASSLGGRGTDTQYF; cdr3_nt: TGTGCCAGCAGCTTAGGAGGCAGGGGAACAGATACGCAGTATTTT
j_call: TRBJ2-4; v_call: TRBV10-3; clone_size: once; d_call: NA; cdr3_aa: CAISEDRNIQYF; cdr3_nt: TGTGCCATCAGTGAAGACAGGAACATTCAGTACTTC
j_call: TRBJ2-7; v_call: TRBV4-2; clone_size: NA; d_call: TRBD2; cdr3_aa: CASSQGTSGAYEQYF; cdr3_nt: TGTGCCAGCAGCCAGGGGACTAGCGGGGCATACGAGCAGTACTTC
j_call: TRBJ1-3; v_call: TRBV13; clone_size: NA; d_call: NA; cdr3_aa: CASSLFRNRVLTSSGNTIYF; cdr3_nt: TGTGCCAGCAGCTTATTCCGCAACAGGGTCCTAACCTCTTCTGGAAACACCATATATTTT
j_call: TRBJ1-2; v_call: TRBV7-6; clone_size: NA; d_call: NA; cdr3_aa: CASSLAESLSGYGYTF; cdr3_nt: TGTGCCAGCAGCTTAGCGGAGAGTCTGAGTGGCTATGGCTACACCTTC
j_call: TRBJ2-2; v_call: TRBV5-1; clone_size: NA; d_call: TRBD1; cdr3_aa: CASSYYRDRVNGELFF; cdr3_nt: TGCGCCAGCAGCTACTACCGGGACAGGGTCAACGGGGAGCTGTTTTTT
j_call: TRBJ1-2; v_call: TRBV6-5; clone_size: NA; d_call: NA; cdr3_aa: CASSFSPRTDKYGYTF; cdr3_nt: TGTGCCAGCAGTTTCTCTCCCCGGACAGACAAGTATGGCTACACCTTC
j_call: TRBJ2-5; v_call: TRBV28; clone_size: NA; d_call: NA; cdr3_aa: CASSYLTSNGAQYF; cdr3_nt: TGTGCCAGCAGTTACCTTACTAGTAATGGAGCCCAGTACTTC
j_call: TRBJ2-1; v_call: TRBV7-2; clone_size: NA; d_call: TRBD2; cdr3_aa: CASSLTSGNNEQFF; cdr3_nt: TGTGCCAGCAGCTTAACTAGCGGGAACAATGAGCAGTTCTTC
j_call: TRBJ2-1; v_call: TRBV4-1; clone_size: NA; d_call: NA; cdr3_aa: CASSQDPGRTYNEQFF; cdr3_nt: TGCGCCAGCAGCCAAGACCCCGGGAGAACCTACAATGAGCAGTTCTTC